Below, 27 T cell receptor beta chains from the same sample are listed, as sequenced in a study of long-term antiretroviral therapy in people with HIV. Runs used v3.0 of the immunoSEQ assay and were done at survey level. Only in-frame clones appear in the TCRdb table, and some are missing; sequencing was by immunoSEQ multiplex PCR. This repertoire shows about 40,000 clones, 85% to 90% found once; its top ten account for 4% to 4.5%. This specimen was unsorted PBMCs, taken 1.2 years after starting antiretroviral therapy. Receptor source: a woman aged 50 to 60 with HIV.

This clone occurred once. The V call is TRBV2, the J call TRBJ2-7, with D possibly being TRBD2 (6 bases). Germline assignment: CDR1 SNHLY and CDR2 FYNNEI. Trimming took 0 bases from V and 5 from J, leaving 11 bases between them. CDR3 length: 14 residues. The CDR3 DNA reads TGTGCCAGCAGTGAAGCGCGGGGCAGGGACGAGCAGTACTTC. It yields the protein CASSEARGRDEQYF.

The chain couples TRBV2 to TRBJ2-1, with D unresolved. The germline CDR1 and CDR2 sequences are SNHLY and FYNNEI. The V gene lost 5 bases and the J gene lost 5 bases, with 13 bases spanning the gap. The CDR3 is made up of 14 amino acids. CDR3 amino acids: CASSSPQKHNEQFF. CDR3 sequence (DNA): TGTGCCAGCAGTTCCCCCCAGAAACACAATGAGCAGTTCTTC. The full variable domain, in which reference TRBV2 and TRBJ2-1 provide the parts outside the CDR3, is EPEVTQTPSHQVTQMGQEVILRCVPISNHLYFYWYRQILGQKVEFLVSFYNNEISEKSEIFDDQFSVERPDGSNFTLKIRSTKLEDSAMYFCASSSPQKHNEQFFGPGTRLTVL.

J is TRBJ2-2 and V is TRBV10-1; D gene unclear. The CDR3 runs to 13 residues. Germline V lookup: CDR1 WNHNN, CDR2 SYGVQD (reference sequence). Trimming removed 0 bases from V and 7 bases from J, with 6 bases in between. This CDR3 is CASSESIHGELFF. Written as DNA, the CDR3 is TGCGCCAGCAGTGAGTCGATACACGGGGAGCTGTTTTTT.

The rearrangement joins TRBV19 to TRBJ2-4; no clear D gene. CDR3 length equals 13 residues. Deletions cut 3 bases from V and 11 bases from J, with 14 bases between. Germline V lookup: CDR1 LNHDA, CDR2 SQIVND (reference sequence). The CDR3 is CASSIPGSGVQYF. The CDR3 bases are TGTGCCAGTAGTATCCCCGGGTCCGGTGTTCAGTACTTC.

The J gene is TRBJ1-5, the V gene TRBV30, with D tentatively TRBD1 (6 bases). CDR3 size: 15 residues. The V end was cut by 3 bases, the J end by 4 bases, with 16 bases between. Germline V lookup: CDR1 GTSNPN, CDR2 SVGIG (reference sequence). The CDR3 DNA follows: TGTGCCTGGAGGCCAGGGGACACTGAAAATCAGCCCCAGCATTTT. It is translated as CAWRPGDTENQPQHF.

CDR3 amino acids: CASSEDQGGRNIQYF. CDR3 bases: TGTGCCAGCAGTGAAGATCAGGGGGGCAGAAACATTCAGTACTTC. This chain joins TRBV2 and TRBJ2-4; D is perhaps TRBD1 (7 bases). Germline CDR1 and CDR2: SNHLY and FYNNEI. The CDR3 consists of 15 residues. Trimming took off 1 base at V and 6 bases at J, with 13 bases between the two ends.

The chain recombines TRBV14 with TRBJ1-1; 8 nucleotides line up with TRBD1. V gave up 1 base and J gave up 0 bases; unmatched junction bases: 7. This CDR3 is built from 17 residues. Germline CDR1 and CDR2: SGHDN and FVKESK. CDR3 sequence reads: CASSQGTGIDLNTEAFF. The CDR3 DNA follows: TGTGCCAGCAGCCAAGGGACAGGGATTGACTTGAACACTGAAGCTTTCTTT.

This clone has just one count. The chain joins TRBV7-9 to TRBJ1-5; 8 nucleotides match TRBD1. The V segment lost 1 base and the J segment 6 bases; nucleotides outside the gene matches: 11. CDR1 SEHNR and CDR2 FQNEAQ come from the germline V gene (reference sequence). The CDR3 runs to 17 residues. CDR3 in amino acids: CASSLGGGRGRGQPQHF. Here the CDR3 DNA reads TGTGCCAGCAGCTTAGGGGGGGGCAGGGGGCGAGGTCAGCCCCAGCATTTT.

DNA for the CDR3: TGCGCCAGCAGCCAAGAGAGGGGGGGGGCAGGATGGAGGCGCAATCAGCCCCAGCATTTT. It specifies CASSQERGGAGWRRNQPQHF. This chain joins TRBV4-1 and TRBJ1-5, with D tentatively TRBD1 (6 bases). With 0 bases removed from V and 2 bases from J, the gap between germline ends came to 23 bases. The length of the CDR3 is 20 residues. CDR1 MGHRA and CDR2 YSYEKL come from the germline V gene.

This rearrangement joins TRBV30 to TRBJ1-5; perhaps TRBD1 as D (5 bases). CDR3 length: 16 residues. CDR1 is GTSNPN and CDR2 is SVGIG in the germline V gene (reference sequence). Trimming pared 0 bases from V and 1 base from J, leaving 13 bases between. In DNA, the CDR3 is TGTGCCTGGAGTGTACGGGGGAGGGGAAGCAATCAGCCCCAGCATTTT. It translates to CAWSVRGRGSNQPQHF.

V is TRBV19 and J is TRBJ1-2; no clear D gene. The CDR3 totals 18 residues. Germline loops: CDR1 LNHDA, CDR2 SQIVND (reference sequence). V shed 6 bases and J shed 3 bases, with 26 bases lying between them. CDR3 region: CASSPVEMRGRDYYGYTF. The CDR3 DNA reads TGTGCCAGTAGCCCAGTAGAAATGAGAGGCCGCGACTACTATGGCTACACCTTC.

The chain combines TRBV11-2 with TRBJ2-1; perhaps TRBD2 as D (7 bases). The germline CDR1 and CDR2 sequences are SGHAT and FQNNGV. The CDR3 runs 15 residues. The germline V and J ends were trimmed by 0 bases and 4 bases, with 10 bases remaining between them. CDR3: CASSLEGGAYNEQFF. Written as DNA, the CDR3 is TGTGCCAGCAGCTTAGAGGGGGGGGCATACAATGAGCAGTTCTTC.

CDR3 nucleotides: TGTGCCAGCAGCGTAGAGGGGGGAAGCTACAATGAGCAGTTCTTC. Residues: CASSVEGGSYNEQFF. The chain links TRBV9 to TRBJ2-1; perhaps D is TRBD1 or TRBD2 (6 bases each). Germline CDR1 reads SGDLS; CDR2 reads YYNGEE. V dropped 0 bases and J dropped 3 bases, with 10 bases sitting between them. CDR3 size: 15 residues. Complete variable domain (other parts from reference TRBV9 and TRBJ2-1): DSGVTQTPKHLITATGQRVTLRCSPRSGDLSVYWYQQSLDQGLQFLIQYYNGEERAKGNILERFSAQQFPDLHSELNLSSLELGDSALYFCASSVEGGSYNEQFFGPGTRLTVL.

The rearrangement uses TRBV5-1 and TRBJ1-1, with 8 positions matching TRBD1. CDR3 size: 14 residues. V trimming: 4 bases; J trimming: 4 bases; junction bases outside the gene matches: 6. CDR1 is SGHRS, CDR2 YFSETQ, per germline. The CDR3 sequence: CASSVQGARTEAFF. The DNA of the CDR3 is TGCGCCAGCAGCGTCCAGGGGGCGCGCACTGAAGCTTTCTTT.

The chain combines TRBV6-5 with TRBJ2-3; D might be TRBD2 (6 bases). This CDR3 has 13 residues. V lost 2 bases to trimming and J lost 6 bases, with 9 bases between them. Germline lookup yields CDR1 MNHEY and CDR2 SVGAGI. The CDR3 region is CASSYVAGDTQYF. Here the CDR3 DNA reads TGTGCCAGCAGTTACGTCGCGGGGGATACGCAGTATTTT.

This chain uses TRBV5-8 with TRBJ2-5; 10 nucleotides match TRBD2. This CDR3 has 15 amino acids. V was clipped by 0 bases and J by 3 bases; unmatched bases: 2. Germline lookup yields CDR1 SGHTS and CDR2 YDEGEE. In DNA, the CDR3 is TGTGCCAGCAGCTTGGGCCTAGCGGGGGAAGAGACCCAGTACTTC. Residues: CASSLGLAGEETQYF.

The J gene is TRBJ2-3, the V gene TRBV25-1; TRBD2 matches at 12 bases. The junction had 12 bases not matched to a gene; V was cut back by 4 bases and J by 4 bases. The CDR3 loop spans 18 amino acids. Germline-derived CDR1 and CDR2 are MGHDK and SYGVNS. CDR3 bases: TGTGCCAGCAGTGGCCACCTGCTAGCGGGGGGGCTCGCAGATACGCAGTATTTT. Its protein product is CASSGHLLAGGLADTQYF.

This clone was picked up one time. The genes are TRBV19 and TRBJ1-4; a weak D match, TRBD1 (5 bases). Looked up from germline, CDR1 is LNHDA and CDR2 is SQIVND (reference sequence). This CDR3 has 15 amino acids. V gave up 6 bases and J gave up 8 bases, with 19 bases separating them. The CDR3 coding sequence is TGTGCCAGTAGCCGGCGGGACGGCGACTGGGAAAAACTGTTTTTT. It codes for CASSRRDGDWEKLFF.

CDR3 sequence: CAIRDRAGNTEAFF. In DNA form, the CDR3 reads TGTGCCATCAGAGACAGGGCGGGCAACACTGAAGCTTTCTTT. The rearrangement joins TRBV10-3 to TRBJ1-1; 7 bases match TRBD1. Germline V gene sequence: CDR1 ENHRY, CDR2 SYGVKD. This CDR3 is 14 amino acids long. V shed 6 bases and J 2 bases; nucleotides not matched to a gene: 6.

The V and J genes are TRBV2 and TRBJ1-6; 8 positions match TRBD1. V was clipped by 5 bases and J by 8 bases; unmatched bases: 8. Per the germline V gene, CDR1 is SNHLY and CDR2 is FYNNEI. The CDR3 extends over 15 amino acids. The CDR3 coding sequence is TGTGCCAGCAGTAGAAGACAGGGGACGGATTCACCCCTCCACTTT. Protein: CASSRRQGTDSPLHF.

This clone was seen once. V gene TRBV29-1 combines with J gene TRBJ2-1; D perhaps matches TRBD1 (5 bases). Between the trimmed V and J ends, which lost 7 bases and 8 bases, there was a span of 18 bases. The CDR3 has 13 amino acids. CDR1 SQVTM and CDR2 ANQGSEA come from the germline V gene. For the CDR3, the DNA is TGCAGCGCCCTAAAAGGGGCGGTGGATGAGCAGTTCTTC. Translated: CSALKGAVDEQFF.

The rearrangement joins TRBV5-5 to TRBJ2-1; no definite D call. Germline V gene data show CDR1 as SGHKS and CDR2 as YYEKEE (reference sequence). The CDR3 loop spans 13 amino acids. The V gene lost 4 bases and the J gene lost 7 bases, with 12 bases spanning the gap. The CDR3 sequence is CASSVYSSNEQFF. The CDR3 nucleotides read TGTGCCAGCAGCGTATATAGCTCGAATGAGCAGTTCTTC.

The CDR3 loop is CASSYPWRPNTEAFF. The CDR3 nucleotides read TGTGCCAGCAGTTACCCCTGGAGACCAAACACTGAAGCTTTCTTT. This sequence joins TRBV6-6 and TRBJ1-1, with D uncertain. The V end was cut by 2 bases, the J end by 2 bases, with 12 bases between. Per the germline V gene, CDR1 is MNHNY and CDR2 is SVGAGI (reference sequence). The CDR3 loop spans 15 amino acids.

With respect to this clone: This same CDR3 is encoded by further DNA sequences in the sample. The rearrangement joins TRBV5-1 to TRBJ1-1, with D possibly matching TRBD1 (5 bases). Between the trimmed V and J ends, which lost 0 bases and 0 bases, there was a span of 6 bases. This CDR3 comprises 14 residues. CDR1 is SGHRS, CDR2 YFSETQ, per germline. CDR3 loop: CASSLGGLNTEAFF. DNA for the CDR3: TGCGCCAGCAGCTTGGGGGGCTTGAACACTGAAGCTTTCTTT.

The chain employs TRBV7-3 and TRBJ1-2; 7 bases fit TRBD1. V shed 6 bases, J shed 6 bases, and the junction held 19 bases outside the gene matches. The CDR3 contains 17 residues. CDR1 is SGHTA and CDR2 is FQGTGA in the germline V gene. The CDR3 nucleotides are TGTGCCAGCAGAAAGGGGTTAGCTACAGGGGCGGGGGATGGCTACACCTTC. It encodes CASRKGLATGAGDGYTF.

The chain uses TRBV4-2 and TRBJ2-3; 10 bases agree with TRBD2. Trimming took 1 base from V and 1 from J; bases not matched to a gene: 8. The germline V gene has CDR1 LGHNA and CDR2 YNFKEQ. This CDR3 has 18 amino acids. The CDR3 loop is CASSQAPQRGGGTDTQYF. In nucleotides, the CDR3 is TGTGCCAGCAGCCAAGCTCCTCAGCGGGGGGGCGGCACAGATACGCAGTATTTT.

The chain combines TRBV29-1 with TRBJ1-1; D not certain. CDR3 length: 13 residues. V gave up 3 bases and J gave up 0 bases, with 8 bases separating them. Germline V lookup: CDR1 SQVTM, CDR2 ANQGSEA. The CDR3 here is CSVEEDLNTEAFF. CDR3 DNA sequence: TGCAGCGTTGAGGAGGATTTGAACACTGAAGCTTTCTTT. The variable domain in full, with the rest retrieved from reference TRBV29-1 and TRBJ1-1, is SAVISQKPSRDICQRGTSLTIQCQVDSQVTMMFWYRQQPGQSLTLIATANQGSEATYESGFVIDKFPISRPNLTFSTLTVSNMSPEDSSIYLCSVEEDLNTEAFFGQGTRLTVV.